The T cell receptor beta chain described here comes from a study of blood T cells in healthy people across ages. Primers used in a second PCR of roughly 7 to 12 cycles were a sample-barcoded 5' primer and a J-beta primer mix. MiXCR, run by TCRdb on the 5' RACE reads, gives a single entry per CDR3 protein. The repertoire has about 1.1 million distinct CDR3 sequences, 35% to 45% of them found once; the top ten carry around 14%. Isolation recovered at least 6.5 million PBMCs from every sample. The authors extracted at least 5.5 micrograms of total RNA per sample. This clonotype was picked up a small number of times. Germline V gene lookup returns CDR1 SGHRS and CDR2 YFSETQ. Trimming stripped 4 bases from V and 1 base from J, with 11 bases between. This CDR3 has 14 amino acids.

The clonotype comes from a man between 18 and 29 years old in good health. Specimen: blood. The chain carries TRBV5-1 and TRBJ2-5; D perhaps matches TRBD1 (6 bases). The CDR3 nucleotides read TGCGCCAGCAGCACTACAGGGCCCCAAGAGACCCAGTACTTC. Translation gives CASSTTGPQETQYF.